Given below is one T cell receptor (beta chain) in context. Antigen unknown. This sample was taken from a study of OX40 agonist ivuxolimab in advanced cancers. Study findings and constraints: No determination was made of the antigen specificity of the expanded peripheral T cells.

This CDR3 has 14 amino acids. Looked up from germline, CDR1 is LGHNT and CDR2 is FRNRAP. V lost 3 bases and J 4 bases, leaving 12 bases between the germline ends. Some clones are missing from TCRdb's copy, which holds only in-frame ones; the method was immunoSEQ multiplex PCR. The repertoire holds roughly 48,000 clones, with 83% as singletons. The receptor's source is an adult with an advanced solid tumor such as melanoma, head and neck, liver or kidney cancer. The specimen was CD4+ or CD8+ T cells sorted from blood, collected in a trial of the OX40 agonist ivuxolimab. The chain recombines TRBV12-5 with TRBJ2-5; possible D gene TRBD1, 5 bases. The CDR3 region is CASGFQGIIETQYF. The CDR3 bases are TGTGCTAGTGGTTTCCAGGGAATCATAGAGACCCAGTACTTC.